These T cell receptor beta chains were read from a single sample in a study of PD-1 blockade in mismatch repair-deficient tumors. Sequencing was performed with immunoSEQ multiplex PCR; in TCRdb, only in-frame clones are kept and a portion is missing. The sample records around 33,000 clones, around 80% being singletons. Sequenced material: PBMCs, taken 6 weeks after starting pembrolizumab. All receptors come from an adult with mismatch repair-deficient cancer. Each CDR3 is given without its conserved first and last residue. The order of the fields is V gene, CDR3 protein.

v_call: TRBV9
cdr3_aa: ASSAAGRERNTQY

v_call: TRBV28
cdr3_aa: ASSLPGPGVNEQY

v_call: TRBV27
cdr3_aa: ASSFGQSNQPQH

v_call: TRBV28
cdr3_aa: ASSPLAWWEEGTDTQY

v_call: TRBV7-9
cdr3_aa: ASSPGPGTGEGDTQY

v_call: TRBV10-3
cdr3_aa: AISEQGATYEQY

v_call: TRBV7-2
cdr3_aa: ASSLGFGTFQY

v_call: TRBV7-9
cdr3_aa: ASTVQQDEQF

v_call: TRBV4-2
cdr3_aa: ASSQASGLAGVYNEQF

v_call: TRBV19
cdr3_aa: AAARGQDYGYT

v_call: TRBV18
cdr3_aa: ASSRGQVGNEKLF

v_call: TRBV28
cdr3_aa: ASSPSGRTSYEQY

v_call: TRBV7-9
cdr3_aa: ASSLSASGRRELF

v_call: TRBV18
cdr3_aa: ASSPPQGQGMKTQY

v_call: TRBV6-1
cdr3_aa: ASSEIPGAGQPQH

v_call: TRBV28
cdr3_aa: ASSFLSTDTQY

v_call: TRBV10-1
cdr3_aa: ARVTSPSSYNEQF

v_call: TRBV6-5
cdr3_aa: ASRLPGLDTGELF

v_call: TRBV5-4
cdr3_aa: ASSFFGGQGVEQY

v_call: TRBV1
cdr3_aa: TSSQDGTSGRVGYNEQF

v_call: TRBV18
cdr3_aa: ASSPLPGQGFGSSSTDTQY

v_call: TRBV28
cdr3_aa: ASSPGQAVGNNEQF

v_call: TRBV7-3
cdr3_aa: ASSLTAPLRGLFLSAGGTDTQY

v_call: TRBV28
cdr3_aa: ASTPPGLAYEQY

v_call: TRBV5-1
cdr3_aa: ASPGPPSSGGYT

v_call: TRBV29-1
cdr3_aa: SVDSVEERSSYNEQF

v_call: TRBV7-8
cdr3_aa: ASSFRGATSSGNNSPLH

v_call: TRBV7-3
cdr3_aa: ASSSDPGLAGVYEQY

v_call: TRBV14
cdr3_aa: ASSKRQGGEQY

v_call: TRBV28
cdr3_aa: ASSLSRVDQPQH

v_call: TRBV7-9
cdr3_aa: ASSFYRNYNEQF

v_call: TRBV20-1
cdr3_aa: SRLAGDEQY

v_call: TRBV9
cdr3_aa: ASSPQGLSKTYEQY

v_call: TRBV5-1
cdr3_aa: ASSLASVRTRGDEQY

v_call: TRBV28
cdr3_aa: ASSPLPSYEQY

v_call: TRBV29-1
cdr3_aa: SVDRQETQY

v_call: TRBV6-1
cdr3_aa: ASKRGGYTEAF

v_call: TRBV6-5
cdr3_aa: ASSYSERDEQF

v_call: TRBV7-3
cdr3_aa: ASADRGLAGAADTQY

v_call: TRBV28
cdr3_aa: AGRDRGNTEAF

v_call: TRBV28
cdr3_aa: AGGEGKTEAF

v_call: TRBV28
cdr3_aa: ASSFEFQREGLEVSREQF

v_call: TRBV28
cdr3_aa: ASSKDWGQY

v_call: TRBV19
cdr3_aa: ASSIGRAFGGRSYNEQF